A single sample gave rise to the 14 T cell receptor beta chains below, sequenced in a study of technical replicates of blood from a few donors. Data came from immunoSEQ multiplex PCR; TCRdb stores just in-frame clones and leaves some out. The data contain tens of thousands of clones, roughly 90% of them singletons. Sequences were obtained from PBMCs. Receptors originate from a human donor in good health. Some clones in this sample may be carry-over from other donors' samples.

The rearrangement uses TRBV13 and TRBJ1-2; 9 bases are shared with TRBD1. This CDR3 comprises 13 residues. Germline V gives CDR1 PRHDT, CDR2 FYEKMQ (reference sequence). Unmatched junction bases numbered 4, after V lost 5 bases and J lost 6 bases. CDR3 in amino acids: CASSLWTGDGYTF. CDR3 sequence (DNA): TGTGCCAGCAGCCTTTGGACAGGGGATGGCTACACCTTC.

A few counts support this clone. V usage is TRBV11-3 and J usage is TRBJ2-7; 7 bases fit TRBD2. The V gene's germline CDR1 is SGHNT and CDR2 YENEEA. The CDR3 has 17 residues. Trimming cost V 0 bases and J 0 bases; bases outside gene matches: 8. This chain's CDR3 is CASSLDYAGESSYEQYF. The CDR3 DNA follows: TGTGCCAGCAGCTTAGATTACGCGGGAGAGAGCTCCTACGAGCAGTACTTC. Complete variable domain (other parts from reference TRBV11-3 and TRBJ2-7): EAGVVQSPRYKIIEKKQPVAFWCNPISGHNTLYWYLQNLGQGPELLIRYENEEAVDDSQLPKDRFSAERLKGVDSTLKIQPAELGDSAVYLCASSLDYAGESSYEQYFGPGTRLTVT.

Worth noting for this clone: The same CDR3 can be traced to other DNA sequences in this sample. The chain has TRBV7-2 and TRBJ2-3, with 8 nucleotides matching TRBD2. With V trimmed by 3 bases and J by 4 bases, 0 bases remained unmatched. CDR3 length equals 13 residues. CDR1 SGHTA and CDR2 FQGNSA come from the germline V gene. In DNA, the CDR3 is TGTGCCAGCAGCTTGCGGGGGGCAGATACGCAGTATTTT. The encoded protein is CASSLRGADTQYF.

The V gene is TRBV6-5, the J gene TRBJ1-1, with D possibly matching TRBD1 (6 bases). CDR1 is MNHEY and CDR2 is SVGAGI in the germline V gene. Trimming took off 2 bases at V and 7 bases at J, with 14 bases between the two ends. The CDR3 loop spans 14 amino acids. The CDR3 coding sequence is TGTGCCAGCAGTTACCAGGGGCGCGGTAATGAAGCTTTCTTT. Translated, it gives CASSYQGRGNEAFF.

J is TRBJ1-2 and V is TRBV2; no firm D call. From germline, CDR1 is SNHLY and CDR2 FYNNEI. The V end lost 1 base, the J end lost 0 bases, and 9 bases lay between the germline ends. This CDR3 has 15 amino acids. CDR3 nucleotide sequence: TGTGCCAGCAGTGAAGGATGGGCACCTAACTATGGCTACACCTTC. Translating it yields CASSEGWAPNYGYTF.

The J gene is TRBJ2-7, the V gene TRBV6-5; 7 positions match TRBD1. Germline CDR1 MNHEY, CDR2 SVGAGI. The CDR3 length is 14 residues. The V gene end was trimmed by 5 bases and the J gene end by 2 bases; junction bases not matched to a gene: 6. The CDR3 DNA follows: TGTGCCAGCAGTCCCGACAGGGAAGCCTACGAGCAGTACTTC. It yields the protein CASSPDREAYEQYF.

This clone was counted a single time. CDR3 coding DNA: TGTGCCAGCAGTTTACTTAGAGGATTTTCCTACGAGCAGTACTTC. Its protein is CASSLLRGFSYEQYF. The J gene is TRBJ2-7, the V gene TRBV6-7; D ambiguous. TRBV6-7 is flagged as an ORF with uncertain function. The CDR3 runs 15 residues. Between the trimmed V and J ends, which lost 4 bases and 1 base, there was a span of 14 bases.

The genes are TRBV30 and TRBJ1-2; weak D call: TRBD1 (6 bases). CDR3 length: 13 amino acids. V lost 4 bases to trimming and J lost 5 bases, with 14 bases between them. In germline, CDR1 is GTSNPN, CDR2 SVGIG (reference sequence). The DNA for the CDR3 is TGTGCCTGGACCGGGGGGCGTGGATATGGCTACACCTTC. It codes for CAWTGGRGYGYTF.

The chain uses TRBV2 and TRBJ2-7; D uncertain. The CDR3 contains 11 residues. Trimming took 6 bases from V and 5 from J, leaving 8 bases between them. In germline, CDR1 is SNHLY, CDR2 FYNNEI. This chain's CDR3 is CASRSTHEQYF. DNA of the CDR3: TGTGCCAGCAGATCTACCCACGAGCAGTACTTC.

V and J are TRBV6-5 and TRBJ2-1; TRBD2 aligns across 7 bases. CDR3 length: 13 amino acids. V lost 7 bases to trimming and J lost 11 bases; unmatched junction nucleotides: 11. Per germline, CDR1 MNHEY and CDR2 SVGAGI. The CDR3 sequence is CASTMGSGNKQFF. The CDR3 nucleotides read TGTGCCAGCACCATGGGGAGCGGGAACAAGCAGTTCTTC.

The V gene is TRBV7-9, the J gene TRBJ2-1, with 9 bases lining up with TRBD2. V was pared by 4 bases and J by 6 bases, with 7 bases of the junction left unmatched. This CDR3 contains 15 residues. Germline CDR1 reads SEHNR; CDR2 reads FQNEAQ (reference sequence). The CDR3 DNA is TGTGCCAGCAGCTCCGGGGGCGGGAGGGCCAATGAGCAGTTCTTC. Protein sequence: CASSSGGGRANEQFF.

The V gene is TRBV30, the J gene TRBJ1-6; TRBD1 matches 8 bases. This CDR3 has 15 amino acids. The trim removed 2 bases at V and 5 bases at J, leaving 5 bases unmatched. The germline V gene has CDR1 GTSNPN and CDR2 SVGIG (reference sequence). CDR3 amino acids: CAWSSDRVDNSPLHF. The DNA of the CDR3 is TGTGCCTGGAGTTCGGACAGGGTGGATAATTCACCCCTCCACTTT. The full variable domain, its missing parts supplied by reference TRBV30 and TRBJ1-6, is SQTIHQWPATLVQPVGSPLSLECTVEGTSNPNLYWYRQAAGRGLQLLFYSVGIGQISSEVPQNLSASRPQDRQFILSSKKLLLSDSGFYLCAWSSDRVDNSPLHFGNGTRLTVT.

The chain has TRBV7-9 and TRBJ2-3, with a possible D match to TRBD1 (6 bases). CDR3 length: 15 residues. Germline CDR1 reads SEHNR; CDR2 reads FQNEAQ (reference sequence). V lost 3 bases and J 3 bases, leaving 13 bases between the germline ends. The CDR3 nucleotides are TGTGCCAGCAGCTTTGGCCCGAGGGGGACAGATACGCAGTATTTT. Its translation is CASSFGPRGTDTQYF.

This chain joins TRBV19 and TRBJ2-5; TRBD2 matches 8 bases. V shed 6 bases and J 2 bases; nucleotides not matched to a gene: 11. CDR1 and CDR2 (germline): LNHDA, SQIVND (reference sequence). The CDR3 covers 16 residues. CDR3 in DNA: TGTGCCAGTAGATCACTAGCGGAGTTACCACAAGAGACCCAGTACTTC. It translates to CASRSLAELPQETQYF.